This T cell receptor beta chain originates from a study of blood T cells in healthy people across ages. Study-wide findings and caveats: A strong correlation between TCR beta diversity and naive T cell percentage was seen.

Germline V lookup: CDR1 LGHDT, CDR2 YNNKEL (reference sequence). Trimming stripped 3 bases from V and 1 base from J, with 4 bases between. This CDR3 is built from 12 residues. This clonotype appeared a few times. The target antigen is unknown. A second PCR, run for roughly 7 to 12 cycles, used a sample-barcoded 5' primer plus a J-beta primer mix. TCRdb ran MiXCR on the 5' RACE reads and lists one entry per CDR3 protein. This table holds under 2 million distinct CDR3 sequences, 30% to 40% found once. The gene calls are TRBV3-1 and TRBJ2-7; D unclear. The sequence derives from a woman in her twenties or thirties in good health. The sequenced sample consisted of blood. CDR3 residues: CASSHQSYEQYF. The DNA of the CDR3 is TGTGCCAGCAGCCATCAATCCTACGAGCAGTACTTC.